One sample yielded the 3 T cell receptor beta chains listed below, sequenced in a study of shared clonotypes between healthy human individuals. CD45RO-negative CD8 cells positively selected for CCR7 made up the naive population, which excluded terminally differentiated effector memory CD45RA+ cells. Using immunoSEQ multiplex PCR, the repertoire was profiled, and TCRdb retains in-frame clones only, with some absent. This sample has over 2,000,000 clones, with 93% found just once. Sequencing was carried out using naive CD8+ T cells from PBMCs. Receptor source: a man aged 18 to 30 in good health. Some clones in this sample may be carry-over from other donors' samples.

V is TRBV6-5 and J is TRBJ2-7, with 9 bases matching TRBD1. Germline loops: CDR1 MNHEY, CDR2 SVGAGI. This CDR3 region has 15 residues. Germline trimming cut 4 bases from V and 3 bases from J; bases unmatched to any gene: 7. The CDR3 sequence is CASSSHRGLSYEQYF. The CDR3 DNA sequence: TGTGCCAGCAGTTCGCACAGGGGGCTTAGCTACGAGCAGTACTTC.

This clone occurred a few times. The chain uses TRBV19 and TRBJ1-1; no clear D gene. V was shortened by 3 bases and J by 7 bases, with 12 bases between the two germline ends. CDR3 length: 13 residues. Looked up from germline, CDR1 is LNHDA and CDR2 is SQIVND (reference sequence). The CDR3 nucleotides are TGTGCCAGTAGTATTGGGAGCTTCAATGAAGCTTTCTTT. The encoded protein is CASSIGSFNEAFF.

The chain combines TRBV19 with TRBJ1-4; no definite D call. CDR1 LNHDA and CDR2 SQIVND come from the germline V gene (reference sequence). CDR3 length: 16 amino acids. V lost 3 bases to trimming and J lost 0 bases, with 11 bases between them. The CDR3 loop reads CASSIPPGATNEKLFF. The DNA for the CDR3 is TGTGCCAGTAGTATCCCCCCGGGAGCAACTAATGAAAAACTGTTTTTT.